This T cell receptor (beta chain) derives from a study of OX40 agonist ivuxolimab in advanced cancers. As for the study in general: The study treated patients with ivuxolimab, an agonistic anti-OX40 (CD134) antibody.

General study points: Expanded clones tended on average to be more numerous among CD8+ T cells than CD4+.

Comment on this clone: As yet, its antigen is unknown.

Per germline, CDR1 LGHNA and CDR2 YSLEER. The length of the CDR3 is 14 residues. The V gene lost 0 bases and the J gene lost 3 bases, with 9 bases spanning the gap. Clones were sequenced by immunoSEQ multiplex PCR, and TCRdb holds only the in-frame ones, with some missing. The sample includes roughly 75,000 clones, 80% to 90% of them seen just once. Blood draws occurred at baseline, cycle 4 day 1, and cycle 7 day 1. This chain links TRBV4-3 with TRBJ2-7; D possibly corresponds to TRBD1 (6 bases). This TCR derives from an adult with an advanced solid tumor such as melanoma, head and neck, liver or kidney cancer. The sample here was CD4+ or CD8+ T cells sorted from blood, taken in a trial of the OX40 agonist ivuxolimab. This CDR3 reads CASSQEQGNYEQYF. The CDR3 region has the DNA TGCGCCAGCAGCCAAGAACAGGGAAACTACGAGCAGTACTTC.